Following are 14 T cell receptor beta chains from one sample sequenced in a study of T cells in Graves' hyperthyroidism and ophthalmopathy. Amplification of TCR beta CDR3 regions used RNA as the template. The primer set for the first-round RT-PCR of the TCR CDR3 was HTBI. In TCRdb, the multiplex PCR reads were re-called with MiXCR into one record per CDR3 protein. The sample has 300,000 to 400,000 distinct CDR3 sequences, roughly 14% seen once; the top ten hold roughly 21%. Sequencing was performed on blood. The source is a woman between 25 and 40 years old with Graves' ophthalmopathy.

This clonotype was seen at least ten times. The V and J genes are TRBV11-2 and TRBJ2-2; D possibly corresponds to TRBD1 (5 bases). Trimming cost V 7 bases and J 4 bases, with 13 bases left between them. This CDR3 comprises 14 residues. Germline V gene sequence: CDR1 SGHAT, CDR2 FQNNGV. CDR3 sequence (DNA): TGTGCCAGCAACGACAGAGACTTCACCGGGGAGCTGTTTTTT. It is translated as CASNDRDFTGELFF. The variable domain in full, completed from reference TRBV11-2 and TRBJ2-2, reads EAGVAQSPRYKIIEKRQSVAFWCNPISGHATLYWYQQILGQGPKLLIQFQNNGVVDDSQLPKDRFSAERLKGVDSTLKIQPAKLEDSAVYLCASNDRDFTGELFFGEGSRLTVL.

This clonotype was seen ten or more times. This chain connects TRBV20-1 to TRBJ2-3, with 11 nucleotides matching TRBD1. This CDR3 region has 19 residues. The junction had 14 bases not matched to a gene; V was cut back by 2 bases and J by 1 base. The germline V gene encodes CDR1 DFQATT and CDR2 SNEGSKA (reference sequence). CDR3 sequence (DNA): TGCAGTGCTAGACCAACGGGACAGGGGGTACCCCTCCGCACAGATACGCAGTATTTT. This encodes CSARPTGQGVPLRTDTQYF.

This clonotype was observed a handful of times. The rearrangement uses TRBV27 and TRBJ1-4, with D possibly matching TRBD1 (5 bases). The germline V and J ends were trimmed by 6 bases and 4 bases, with 21 bases remaining between them. Germline CDR1 reads MNHEY; CDR2 reads SMNVEV (reference sequence). This CDR3 spans 17 amino acids. The CDR3 is CASSLYGDRTRNEKLFF. DNA for the CDR3: TGTGCCAGCAGCCTATATGGGGACCGGACCCGTAATGAAAAACTGTTTTTT.

In this sample, this clonotype turned up many times. This chain connects TRBV6-6 to TRBJ1-1; possible D gene TRBD1, 5 bases. Germline V lookup: CDR1 MNHNY, CDR2 SVGAGI (reference sequence). Between the trimmed V and J ends, which lost 0 bases and 4 bases, there was a span of 9 bases. The CDR3 spans 14 residues. Here the CDR3 reads CASSYSGGITEAFF. The CDR3 coding sequence is TGTGCCAGCAGTTACTCGGGGGGGATCACTGAAGCTTTCTTT.

This clonotype has a count of ten or more. This sequence joins TRBV7-3 and TRBJ2-2; TRBD1 matches at 8 bases. Trimming at V came to 5 bases and at J to 4 bases, leaving 6 bases not matched to a gene. Per the germline V gene, CDR1 is SGHTA and CDR2 is FQGTGA. The CDR3 covers 15 residues. The CDR3 loop is CASSVITGGTGELFF. CDR3 in DNA: TGTGCCAGCAGCGTTATAACAGGGGGCACCGGGGAGCTGTTTTTT.

This clonotype was seen repeatedly, ten times or more. This chain uses TRBV7-9 with TRBJ1-1, with 8 bases that match TRBD1. This CDR3 spans 14 amino acids. Germline-derived CDR1 and CDR2 are SEHNR and FQNEAQ (reference sequence). V lost 5 bases and J lost 5; bases outside the gene matches: 7. In DNA, the CDR3 is TGTGCCAGCAGCAGAGCAGGGGGCGAAACTGAAGCTTTCTTT. This sequence encodes CASSRAGGETEAFF.

There are many counts of this clonotype. The chain employs TRBV20-1 and TRBJ1-1; D is uncertain. This CDR3 contains 12 residues. The V gene's germline CDR1 is DFQATT and CDR2 SNEGSKA (reference sequence). Trimming took off 6 bases at V and 0 bases at J, with 8 bases between the two ends. Written as DNA, the CDR3 is TGCAGTGCCATCAGGTTGAACACTGAAGCTTTCTTT. The encoded protein is CSAIRLNTEAFF.

This clonotype appeared many times. J is TRBJ1-5 and V is TRBV20-1, with D possibly being TRBD1 (6 bases). CDR1 is DFQATT, CDR2 SNEGSKA, per germline (reference sequence). The V end was cut by 6 bases, the J end by 10 bases, with 19 bases between. This CDR3 spans 13 amino acids. The CDR3 DNA sequence: TGCAGTGCCATGGGGGCACACAGGGATCCCCAGCATTTT. It translates to CSAMGAHRDPQHF.

This clonotype was counted ten times or more. This rearrangement joins TRBV18 to TRBJ2-3, with D unresolved. The CDR3 consists of 15 residues. Germline CDR1 is KGHSH and CDR2 is LQKENI. V shed 2 bases and J shed 2 bases, with 11 bases lying between them. The CDR3 reads CASSPVLKATDTQYF. The DNA of the CDR3 is TGTGCCAGCTCACCAGTCCTTAAGGCCACAGATACGCAGTATTTT.

There are a few counts of this clonotype. The J gene is TRBJ2-1, the V gene TRBV7-2, with 8 bases matching TRBD1. This CDR3 has 18 residues. The ends lost 3 bases at V and 4 bases at J; junction bases unmatched: 14. Germline V gene sequence: CDR1 SGHTA, CDR2 FQGNSA. The CDR3: CASSFVRRSGGKYNEQFF. The CDR3 nucleotides are TGTGCCAGCAGCTTCGTTCGCAGGTCAGGGGGCAAATACAATGAGCAGTTCTTC.

The sample holds many counts of this clonotype. The chain combines TRBV7-3 with TRBJ2-3, with TRBD2 as a possible D gene (6 bases). Germline V CDR1 and CDR2: SGHTA, FQGTGA. Trimming shortened V by 1 base and J by 4 bases, and 15 bases separated the two germline ends. This CDR3 spans 16 amino acids. CDR3 region: CASSLRAGGTADTQYF. DNA of the CDR3: TGTGCCAGCAGCTTAAGGGCGGGCGGGACCGCAGATACGCAGTATTTT.

The rearrangement joins TRBV5-6 to TRBJ2-2; 7 nucleotides line up with TRBD1. This CDR3 comprises 16 residues. Trimming removed 0 bases from V and 5 bases from J; junction bases left unmatched: 7. CDR1 and CDR2 from the germline V gene are SGHDT and YYEEEE. CDR3 coding DNA: TGTGCCAGCAGCTTGGGACAGGGAAGGATGACCGGGGAGCTGTTTTTT. Its translation: CASSLGQGRMTGELFF. Complete variable domain (other parts from reference TRBV5-6 and TRBJ2-2): DAGVTQSPTHLIKTRGQQVTLRCSPKSGHDTVSWYQQALGQGPQFIFQYYEEEERQRGNFPDRFSGHQFPNYSSELNVNALLLGDSALYLCASSLGQGRMTGELFFGEGSRLTVL.

This clonotype was observed at least ten times. This rearrangement joins TRBV18 to TRBJ2-5; D remains unclear. This CDR3 has 14 residues. The V end was cut by 2 bases, the J end by 1 base, with 8 bases between. Looked up from germline, CDR1 is KGHSH and CDR2 is LQKENI. The CDR3 sequence is CASSPNSGQETQYF. CDR3 bases: TGTGCCAGCTCACCAAACTCGGGCCAAGAGACCCAGTACTTC.

The J gene is TRBJ2-5, the V gene TRBV27; D remains unclear. Germline V CDR1 and CDR2: MNHEY, SMNVEV (reference sequence). The germline V and J ends were trimmed by 6 bases and 1 base, with 9 bases remaining between them. The CDR3 has 13 amino acids. Written as DNA, the CDR3 is TGTGCCAGCAGATACAGCATCCAAGAGACCCAGTACTTC. It translates to CASRYSIQETQYF.